This TCR beta chain stems from a study of blood T cell repertoires in COVID-19. At the level of the study: There were acute and convalescent COVID-19 samples, and they came from the United States, Italy and Spain. T cells, B-cell-depleted T cells, or PBMCs supplied cDNA or gDNA.

In the original workflow: The authors estimated nucleated cell counts from reference gene primer amplification. Profiled with immunoSEQ multiplex PCR; TCRdb holds only in-frame clones, not every one. V, J and clone size are those of that table, while D and trimming were read from the DNA. The sample has around 150,000 clones; just under 95% are singletons. V gave up 3 bases and J gave up 7 bases, with 13 bases separating them. This CDR3 is 13 amino acids long. In germline, CDR1 is SQVTM, CDR2 ANQGSEA. The TCR was taken from a woman in her forties or fifties with acute or convalescent COVID-19. The sample was peripheral blood. V is TRBV29-1 and J is TRBJ2-1, with D possibly TRBD2 on 5 matching bases. CDR3 bases: TGCAGCGTTGATTTAATACGGGAAAATGAGCAGTTCTTC. Residues: CSVDLIRENEQFF.